This passage covers 8 T cell receptor beta chains from one sample sequenced in a study of blood T cell repertoires in COVID-19. Sequencing used immunoSEQ multiplex PCR; TCRdb keeps in-frame clones, though not all of them. The table records 250,000 to 300,000 clones, 91% of them present only once. The sequencing sample was made of peripheral blood. The receptor source for this set is a woman in her twenties or thirties with COVID-19, enrolled during active disease.

The genes are TRBV28 and TRBJ1-1, with D maybe TRBD1 (5 bases). V was cut by 7 bases and J by 7 bases, with 13 bases left in between. From germline, CDR1 is MDHEN and CDR2 SYDVKM. This CDR3 contains 12 residues. CDR3 in amino acids: CASTYAGVEAFF. The CDR3 DNA follows: TGTGCCAGCACCTATGCGGGGGTTGAAGCTTTCTTT.

The chain uses TRBV5-5 and TRBJ1-2; 7 bases are shared with TRBD1. The CDR3 is 17 amino acids. V lost 0 bases to trimming and J lost 1 base; unmatched junction nucleotides: 9. Germline lookup yields CDR1 SGHKS and CDR2 YYEKEE (reference sequence). Here the CDR3 DNA reads TGTGCCAGCAGCTTGGCCCCGGACAGGTCGGGTAACTATGGCTACACCTTC. Translation gives CASSLAPDRSGNYGYTF.

This rearrangement joins TRBV3-1 (or the pseudogene TRBV3-2) to TRBJ1-6; the D gene is possibly TRBD1 (5 bases). Trimming removed 0 bases from V and 5 bases from J, with 8 bases in between. The CDR3 loop spans 15 amino acids. The germline V gene encodes CDR1 LGHDT and CDR2 YNNKEL (reference sequence). The DNA for the CDR3 is TGTGCCAGCAGCCAAGATGGGGGGGATAATTCACCCCTCCACTTT. Translated, it gives CASSQDGGDNSPLHF.

This clone was found once. The gene calls are TRBV9 and TRBJ2-5, with TRBD2 matching over 11 bases. After removal of 4 bases from V and 0 bases from J, the junction contained 5 bases not matched to a gene. This CDR3 has 16 amino acids. Germline V gene lookup returns CDR1 SGDLS and CDR2 YYNGEE. DNA of the CDR3: TGTGCCAGCAGCCCCCTAGCGGGAGGTCACCAAGAGACCCAGTACTTC. It is translated as CASSPLAGGHQETQYF.

This clone turned up a few times. This sequence joins TRBV29-1 and TRBJ1-1; 7 bases are shared with TRBD1. The CDR3 contains 15 residues. The germline gives CDR1 SQVTM, CDR2 ANQGSEA. The V gene end was trimmed by 4 bases and the J gene end by 6 bases; junction bases not matched to a gene: 14. The CDR3 protein is CSVVGDSPWFSEAFF. CDR3 in DNA: TGCAGCGTTGTGGGGGACAGTCCTTGGTTTTCTGAAGCTTTCTTT.

The gene calls are TRBV27 and TRBJ2-3; 10 nucleotides agree with TRBD2. Germline lookup yields CDR1 MNHEY and CDR2 SMNVEV (reference sequence). With V trimmed by 6 bases and J by 3 bases, 12 bases remained unmatched. This CDR3 is 17 amino acids long. The CDR3 DNA is TGTGCCAGCAGATCCTCCTTCAAGCGGGAGGGAACAGATACGCAGTATTTT. This encodes CASRSSFKREGTDTQYF.

The chain has TRBV7-6 and TRBJ2-3, with 11 bases that match TRBD2. Trimming removed 8 bases from V and 0 bases from J; junction bases left unmatched: 7. CDR1 is SGHVS and CDR2 is FNYEAQ in the germline V gene. This CDR3 comprises 16 residues. CDR3 protein: CASPSGRLSSTDTQYF. The CDR3 nucleotides are TGTGCCAGCCCTAGCGGGAGGCTATCTAGCACAGATACGCAGTATTTT.

This chain joins TRBV27 and TRBJ2-6; tentatively, D is TRBD1 (6 bases). Germline CDR1 and CDR2: MNHEY and SMNVEV (reference sequence). The CDR3 loop spans 19 amino acids. The V and J ends lost 1 base and 0 bases respectively, with 16 bases between them. DNA for the CDR3: TGTGCCAGCAGTTTATTGTGGGCACAGGGTTACTCTGGGGCCAACGTCCTGACTTTC. As protein: CASSLLWAQGYSGANVLTF.